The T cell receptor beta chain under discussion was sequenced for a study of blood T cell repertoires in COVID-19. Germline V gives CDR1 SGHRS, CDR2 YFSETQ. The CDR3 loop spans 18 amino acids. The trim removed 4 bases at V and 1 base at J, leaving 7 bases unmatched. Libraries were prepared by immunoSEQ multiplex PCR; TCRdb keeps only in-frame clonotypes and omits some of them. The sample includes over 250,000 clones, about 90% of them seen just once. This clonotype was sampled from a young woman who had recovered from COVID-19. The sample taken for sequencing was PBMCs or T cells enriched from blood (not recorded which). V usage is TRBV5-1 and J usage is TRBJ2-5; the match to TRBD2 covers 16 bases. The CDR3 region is CASSPGTSGGAVQETQYF. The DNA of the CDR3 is TGCGCCAGCAGCCCCGGGACTAGCGGGGGGGCCGTCCAAGAGACCCAGTACTTC.